This is a list of T cell receptor beta chains from one sample in a study of shared clonotypes between healthy human individuals. The assay was immunoSEQ multiplex PCR, and TCRdb's table has in-frame clones only and misses some. The sample lists 2 million to 2.5 million clones, 90% to 97% occurring once. Sequencing input: naive CD4+ T cells sorted from blood. These receptors came from a man aged 18-30 years in good health. Each CDR3 is given with its conserved first and last residue. Fields, in order: clone size, D gene, CDR3 length, V gene, J gene, CDR3 DNA, CDR3 protein. D genes are given only for firm matches. Part of the rows lack a size; the others show once, few, many or a class for expanded clones.

clone_size: NA; d_call: NA; cdr3_length: 15; v_call: TRBV19; j_call: TRBJ1-3; cdr3_nt: TGTGCCAGTAGTATTCTGGCTTCCTCTGGAAACACCATATATTTT; cdr3_aa: CASSILASSGNTIYF
clone_size: once; d_call: NA; cdr3_length: 13; v_call: TRBV11-2; j_call: TRBJ1-1; cdr3_nt: TGTGCCAGCAGCTTAAGTTTAGACACTGAAGCTTTCTTT; cdr3_aa: CASSLSLDTEAFF
clone_size: NA; d_call: NA; cdr3_length: 13; v_call: TRBV6-4; j_call: TRBJ2-7; cdr3_nt: TGTGCCAGCAGTGACATACGGGGTGGCGAGCAGTACTTC; cdr3_aa: CASSDIRGGEQYF
clone_size: NA; d_call: NA; cdr3_length: 13; v_call: TRBV5-1; j_call: TRBJ1-2; cdr3_nt: TGCGCCAGCAGCTTGGAAAGGGTTATGGGCTACACCTTC; cdr3_aa: CASSLERVMGYTF
clone_size: NA; d_call: TRBD1; cdr3_length: 15; v_call: TRBV5-6; j_call: TRBJ2-2; cdr3_nt: TGTGCCAGCAGTTGGCGACAGGGTAGCACCGGGGAGCTGTTTTTT; cdr3_aa: CASSWRQGSTGELFF
clone_size: NA; d_call: NA; cdr3_length: 14; v_call: TRBV30; j_call: TRBJ1-4; cdr3_nt: TGTGCCTGGAGTGTGGGGGGAACTAATGAAAAACTGTTTTTT; cdr3_aa: CAWSVGGTNEKLFF
clone_size: NA; d_call: NA; cdr3_length: 15; v_call: TRBV14; j_call: TRBJ2-6; cdr3_nt: TGTGCCAGCAGCCCATCCGTCCCTGGGGCCAACGTCCTGACTTTC; cdr3_aa: CASSPSVPGANVLTF
clone_size: NA; d_call: NA; cdr3_length: 13; v_call: TRBV6-5; j_call: TRBJ1-3; cdr3_nt: TGTGCCAGCAGACAACAGTTGGAAAACACCATATATTTT; cdr3_aa: CASRQQLENTIYF
clone_size: NA; d_call: NA; cdr3_length: 13; v_call: TRBV5-1; j_call: TRBJ1-6; cdr3_nt: TGCGCCAGCAGCTTGGAACGGAATTCACCCCTCCACTTT; cdr3_aa: CASSLERNSPLHF
clone_size: NA; d_call: NA; cdr3_length: 16; v_call: TRBV12-2; j_call: TRBJ1-4; cdr3_nt: TGTGCAAGTCGCTTAGAACTGAGGCAGGTCGATGAAAAACTGTTTTTT; cdr3_aa: CASRLELRQVDEKLFF
clone_size: NA; d_call: TRBD2; cdr3_length: 13; v_call: TRBV5-1; j_call: TRBJ2-5; cdr3_nt: TGCGCCAAGTTACTAGCGTCCCAAGAGACCCAGTACTTC; cdr3_aa: CAKLLASQETQYF
clone_size: NA; d_call: NA; cdr3_length: 13; v_call: TRBV10-1; j_call: TRBJ2-5; cdr3_nt: TGCGCCAGCAGTGAGTCGGGGCGGGAGACCCAGTACTTC; cdr3_aa: CASSESGRETQYF
clone_size: NA; d_call: NA; cdr3_length: 11; v_call: TRBV2; j_call: TRBJ2-5; cdr3_nt: TGTGCCAGCAGCATAGTCCAGACCCAGTACTTC; cdr3_aa: CASSIVQTQYF
clone_size: NA; d_call: NA; cdr3_length: 13; v_call: TRBV30; j_call: TRBJ1-6; cdr3_nt: TGTGCCTGGAGGCTTCAGGGAGGTTCACCCCTCCACTTT; cdr3_aa: CAWRLQGGSPLHF
clone_size: NA; d_call: NA; cdr3_length: 15; v_call: TRBV11-2; j_call: TRBJ2-7; cdr3_nt: TGTGCCAGCAGCTTAAATACAGGTCACTCCTACGAGCAGTACTTC; cdr3_aa: CASSLNTGHSYEQYF
clone_size: few; d_call: NA; cdr3_length: 15; v_call: TRBV21-1; j_call: TRBJ1-6; cdr3_nt: TGTGCCAGCAGCACTACAGGGGGTTATAATTCACCCCTCCACTTT; cdr3_aa: CASSTTGGYNSPLHF
clone_size: once; d_call: NA; cdr3_length: 12; v_call: TRBV19; j_call: TRBJ2-2; cdr3_nt: TGTGCCAGTAGTCCTCCCACCGGGGAGCTGTTTTTT; cdr3_aa: CASSPPTGELFF
clone_size: few; d_call: NA; cdr3_length: 14; v_call: TRBV9; j_call: TRBJ2-7; cdr3_nt: TGTGCCAGCAGCGTAGTAGGCAGCTCCTACGAGCAGTACTTC; cdr3_aa: CASSVVGSSYEQYF
clone_size: NA; d_call: NA; cdr3_length: 15; v_call: TRBV9; j_call: TRBJ2-1; cdr3_nt: TGTGCCAGCCAGCGCTACGGGAGCTCCTACAATGAGCAGTTCTTC; cdr3_aa: CASQRYGSSYNEQFF
clone_size: NA; d_call: NA; cdr3_length: 12; v_call: TRBV29-1; j_call: TRBJ1-1; cdr3_nt: TGCAGCGCATCCAAGGGGCGGGCTGAAGCTTTCTTT; cdr3_aa: CSASKGRAEAFF
clone_size: NA; d_call: TRBD2; cdr3_length: 17; v_call: TRBV5-1; j_call: TRBJ2-7; cdr3_nt: TGCGCCAGCAGCTTGGCCGGCTTTAGCGGGAACGCCTACGAGCAGTACTTC; cdr3_aa: CASSLAGFSGNAYEQYF
clone_size: NA; d_call: NA; cdr3_length: 14; v_call: TRBV7-2; j_call: TRBJ1-5; cdr3_nt: TGTGCCAGCAGCTTAAGACAGGGCAATCAGCCCCAGCATTTT; cdr3_aa: CASSLRQGNQPQHF
clone_size: once; d_call: NA; cdr3_length: 11; v_call: TRBV6-7; j_call: TRBJ1-5; cdr3_nt: TGTGCCAGCAATGGGCTAGGGCCCCAGCATTTT; cdr3_aa: CASNGLGPQHF
clone_size: NA; d_call: NA; cdr3_length: 13; v_call: TRBV10-3; j_call: TRBJ2-7; cdr3_nt: TGTGCCATCAGTGAGGGAACCATTGGTGAGCAGTACTTC; cdr3_aa: CAISEGTIGEQYF
clone_size: NA; d_call: TRBD1; cdr3_length: 15; v_call: TRBV5-1; j_call: TRBJ2-2; cdr3_nt: TGCGCCAGCAGCAGGGGACAGGGTGGCACCGGGGAGCTGTTTTTT; cdr3_aa: CASSRGQGGTGELFF
clone_size: NA; d_call: TRBD2; cdr3_length: 17; v_call: TRBV5-4; j_call: TRBJ2-2; cdr3_nt: TGTGCCAGCAGCTTCTCTAGCGGGGGGGCCGGCACCGGGGAGCTGTTTTTT; cdr3_aa: CASSFSSGGAGTGELFF
clone_size: NA; d_call: TRBD1; cdr3_length: 12; v_call: TRBV30; j_call: TRBJ2-5; cdr3_nt: TGTGCCTGGCAGGGGGTGGGAGAGACCCAGTACTTC; cdr3_aa: CAWQGVGETQYF
clone_size: NA; d_call: TRBD1; cdr3_length: 16; v_call: TRBV6-5; j_call: TRBJ1-1; cdr3_nt: TGTGCCAGCAGTTACAGCTCCGGGACAGTGAACACTGAAGCTTTCTTT; cdr3_aa: CASSYSSGTVNTEAFF
clone_size: NA; d_call: TRBD2; cdr3_length: 15; v_call: TRBV5-1; j_call: TRBJ2-2; cdr3_nt: TGCGCCAGCAGCCTCGGGACTATCAACACCGGGGAGCTGTTTTTT; cdr3_aa: CASSLGTINTGELFF
clone_size: NA; d_call: NA; cdr3_length: 14; v_call: TRBV6-6; j_call: TRBJ2-4; cdr3_nt: TGTGCCAGCAGAGGAACAGTAGCCAAAAACATTCAGTACTTC; cdr3_aa: CASRGTVAKNIQYF
clone_size: NA; d_call: NA; cdr3_length: 14; v_call: TRBV7-6; j_call: TRBJ2-1; cdr3_nt: TGTGCCAGCAGCAAGAACGGTGGGGGGAGTGAGCAGTTCTTC; cdr3_aa: CASSKNGGGSEQFF
clone_size: NA; d_call: TRBD1; cdr3_length: 15; v_call: TRBV7-9; j_call: TRBJ1-2; cdr3_nt: TGTGCCAGCAGCCTAGGACAGGGAGCTAACTATGGCTACACCTTC; cdr3_aa: CASSLGQGANYGYTF
clone_size: NA; d_call: NA; cdr3_length: 14; v_call: TRBV6-5; j_call: TRBJ1-4; cdr3_nt: TGTGCCAGCAGTTCCAACGGACCGAATGAAAAACTGTTTTTT; cdr3_aa: CASSSNGPNEKLFF
clone_size: NA; d_call: TRBD1; cdr3_length: 13; v_call: TRBV9; j_call: TRBJ2-5; cdr3_nt: TGTGCCAGCAGCACAGGGGCCTCGGGATCCCAGTACTTC; cdr3_aa: CASSTGASGSQYF
clone_size: NA; d_call: NA; cdr3_length: 14; v_call: TRBV7-2; j_call: TRBJ2-3; cdr3_nt: TGTGCCAGCAGCTCCAGGGGGGTTACAGATACGCAGTATTTT; cdr3_aa: CASSSRGVTDTQYF
clone_size: NA; d_call: NA; cdr3_length: 15; v_call: TRBV5-1; j_call: TRBJ2-7; cdr3_nt: TGCGCCAGCAGCCCCGAGGGCCTTCTATCCTACGAGCAGTACTTC; cdr3_aa: CASSPEGLLSYEQYF
clone_size: NA; d_call: NA; cdr3_length: 14; v_call: TRBV9; j_call: TRBJ2-2; cdr3_nt: TGTGCCAGCAGGAAGGCAGGGAACACCGGGGAGCTGTTTTTT; cdr3_aa: CASRKAGNTGELFF
clone_size: NA; d_call: TRBD1; cdr3_length: 13; v_call: TRBV9; j_call: TRBJ1-6; cdr3_nt: TGTGCCAGCAGCGGGACAGGGGATTCACCCCTCCACTTT; cdr3_aa: CASSGTGDSPLHF
clone_size: NA; d_call: NA; cdr3_length: 13; v_call: TRBV29-1; j_call: TRBJ2-5; cdr3_nt: TGCAGCTCCGGGCAGGGGTTGATGGAGACCCAGTACTTC; cdr3_aa: CSSGQGLMETQYF
clone_size: NA; d_call: TRBD1; cdr3_length: 19; v_call: TRBV18; j_call: TRBJ1-2; cdr3_nt: TGTGCCAGCTCTCCCTTGGGGACAGGGGGTCGTACTGCTAACTATGGCTACACCTTC; cdr3_aa: CASSPLGTGGRTANYGYTF
clone_size: NA; d_call: NA; cdr3_length: 14; v_call: TRBV7-9; j_call: TRBJ1-1; cdr3_nt: TGTGCCAGCAGCTTAGGTACCGAAAACACTGAAGCTTTCTTT; cdr3_aa: CASSLGTENTEAFF
clone_size: NA; d_call: NA; cdr3_length: 14; v_call: TRBV5-4; j_call: TRBJ1-3; cdr3_nt: TGTGCCAGCTCGAGGGACCCCTCTGGAAACACCATATATTTT; cdr3_aa: CASSRDPSGNTIYF
clone_size: once; d_call: NA; cdr3_length: 13; v_call: TRBV19; j_call: TRBJ1-5; cdr3_nt: TGTGCCAGTAGTATAGGGGACTATCAGCCCCAGCATTTT; cdr3_aa: CASSIGDYQPQHF
clone_size: NA; d_call: NA; cdr3_length: 10; v_call: TRBV20-1; j_call: TRBJ2-1; cdr3_nt: TGCAGTGGTGACTACAATGAGCAGTTCTTC; cdr3_aa: CSGDYNEQFF
clone_size: NA; d_call: TRBD1; cdr3_length: 15; v_call: TRBV18; j_call: TRBJ2-7; cdr3_nt: TGTGCCAGCTCACCGGGGACAGGGGCGAGCTACGAGCAGTACTTC; cdr3_aa: CASSPGTGASYEQYF
clone_size: once; d_call: NA; cdr3_length: 15; v_call: TRBV10-3; j_call: TRBJ1-6; cdr3_nt: TGTGCCATCAGTGAGGAGGCAGACAATAATTCACCCCTCCACTTT; cdr3_aa: CAISEEADNNSPLHF
clone_size: NA; d_call: NA; cdr3_length: 14; v_call: TRBV6-1; j_call: TRBJ2-1; cdr3_nt: TGTGCCAGCAGTGAAGGGCTGCTTTACAATGAGCAGTTCTTC; cdr3_aa: CASSEGLLYNEQFF
clone_size: once; d_call: TRBD2; cdr3_length: 16; v_call: TRBV13; j_call: TRBJ2-7; cdr3_nt: TGTGCCAGCAGCCCAGTGAAACTAGCGACCCCGATCGAGCAGTACTTC; cdr3_aa: CASSPVKLATPIEQYF
clone_size: NA; d_call: TRBD1; cdr3_length: 15; v_call: TRBV5-1; j_call: TRBJ1-1; cdr3_nt: TGCGCCAGCAGCGTGAAGGGGGCTTTCGACACTGAAGCTTTCTTT; cdr3_aa: CASSVKGAFDTEAFF
clone_size: NA; d_call: NA; cdr3_length: 15; v_call: TRBV2; j_call: TRBJ2-1; cdr3_nt: TGTGCCAGCAGTGAGCGGCAGGGTTTCTACAATGAGCAGTTCTTC; cdr3_aa: CASSERQGFYNEQFF